This TCR beta chain was recovered during a study of T cells after yellow fever vaccination. UMIs were added to TCR cDNA along with a universal primer site when it was made by 5'RACE template switching. Via MiXCR, TCRdb re-called the 5' RACE reads, giving one row per CDR3 protein. The sample lists 200,000 to 300,000 distinct CDR3 sequences, roughly 6.2% occurring once. The study's findings and limits: Abundant clonotypes from the bulk population could get into FACS-sorted repertoires as contaminants. A weaker secondary response peaked on day 5, the primary on day 15. Overlap between CD4 and CD8 compartments was detected for a small share of clonotypes.

Trimming removed 2 bases from V and 0 bases from J; junction bases left unmatched: 3. This CDR3 is 16 amino acids long. CDR1 is MNHEY and CDR2 is SMNVEV in the germline V gene (reference sequence). A word on this clonotype: As yet, its antigen is unknown.

The sequences come from CD4+ T cells sorted from PBMCs, collected on the day of the yellow fever booster vaccination. The rearrangement links TRBV27 to TRBJ2-2; 7 bases agree with TRBD2. This TCR was sampled from a man aged 30 to 45 who received the YFV17D yellow fever vaccine. The CDR3 region has the DNA TGTGCCAGCAGTTTACGGGCGGGAGCGAACACCGGGGAGCTGTTTTTT. It is translated as CASSLRAGANTGELFF.